The 32 T cell receptor beta chains listed next were all sequenced from one sample in a study of cytomegalovirus exposure and HLA in healthy donors. 13 Jbeta primers and 60 Vbeta primers were used for the PCR. Sequenced by immunoSEQ multiplex PCR; TCRdb stores in-frame clones only, minus some. The sample includes about 79,000 clones. Source material: PBMCs. The receptor source for this set is a young man in good health and CMV-seronegative.

The V and J genes are TRBV6-1 and TRBJ2-6; D perhaps matches TRBD2 (6 bases). Trimming cost V 2 bases and J 0 bases, with 23 bases left between them. Germline CDR1 reads MNHNS; CDR2 reads SASEGT. The CDR3 has 21 amino acids. The CDR3 spells CASSEMGPNLGRSSGANVLTF. In nucleotides, the CDR3 is TGTGCCAGCAGTGAAATGGGACCGAACCTCGGGAGAAGCTCTGGGGCCAACGTCCTGACTTTC.

The J gene is TRBJ2-7, the V gene TRBV4-2, with TRBD2 matching over 8 bases. V dropped 0 bases and J dropped 5; count of bases not matched to a gene: 6. Germline V gene data show CDR1 as LGHNA and CDR2 as YNFKEQ. The CDR3 is 15 residues long. CDR3 DNA: TGTGCCAGCAGCCAAGAAGAAGCGGGAGTGCACGAGCAGTACTTC. This codes for CASSQEEAGVHEQYF.

The chain combines TRBV7-3 with TRBJ2-2, with D tentatively TRBD2 (5 bases). V lost 4 bases to trimming and J lost 5 bases, with 14 bases between them. Germline V CDR1 and CDR2: SGHTA, FQGTGA. CDR3 length equals 15 residues. The CDR3 sequence: CASSSRRLGTGELFF. In DNA form, the CDR3 reads TGTGCCAGCAGCTCCCGGAGGTTAGGTACCGGGGAGCTGTTTTTT.

The rearrangement links TRBV4-3 to TRBJ2-1, with D unclear. The ends were cut back, 0 bases at V and 3 bases at J, with 6 bases in the middle. Germline V lookup: CDR1 LGHNA, CDR2 YSLEER. This CDR3 has 14 residues. CDR3 sequence: CASSQELFYNEQFF. The CDR3 nucleotides read TGCGCCAGCAGCCAAGAACTGTTCTACAATGAGCAGTTCTTC.

The gene calls are TRBV4-1 and TRBJ2-7; no firm D call. Germline lookup yields CDR1 MGHRA and CDR2 YSYEKL. The V gene lost 4 bases and the J gene lost 0 bases, with 13 bases spanning the gap. The CDR3 covers 15 residues. The CDR3 DNA reads TGCGCCAGCAGCCCCGACGCGGCTTACTCCTACGAGCAGTACTTC. Translation gives CASSPDAAYSYEQYF.

This chain joins TRBV5-6 and TRBJ2-1; TRBD2 agrees at 7 bases. J gave up 4 bases and V 3 bases, and 7 bases lay outside the gene matches. Germline loops: CDR1 SGHDT, CDR2 YYEEEE. The CDR3 has 15 residues. DNA for the CDR3: TGTGCCAGCAGCTACCTGGCGGGGGAGTACAATGAGCAGTTCTTC. Protein sequence: CASSYLAGEYNEQFF.

The chain employs TRBV18 and TRBJ1-4; no reliable D call. The CDR3 is 14 residues long. The germline V and J ends were trimmed by 3 bases and 4 bases, with 9 bases remaining between them. Germline loops: CDR1 KGHSH, CDR2 LQKENI. The CDR3 sequence: CASSPREGNEKLFF. CDR3 coding DNA: TGTGCCAGCTCACCGCGGGAAGGTAATGAAAAACTGTTTTTT.

The DNA for the CDR3 is TGTGCCAGCAGACATGAGCGGGAGATCTACGAGCAGTACTTC. This codes for CASRHEREIYEQYF. The chain links TRBV2 to TRBJ2-7; 8 bases map to TRBD2. CDR1 SNHLY and CDR2 FYNNEI come from the germline V gene. The CDR3 has 14 residues. Losses at the gene ends were 6 bases for V and 3 bases for J; bases not matched to a gene: 7.

V gene TRBV5-1 combines with J gene TRBJ2-5; 10 bases are shared with TRBD2. V gave up 4 bases and J gave up 0 bases; unmatched junction bases: 9. The germline gives CDR1 SGHRS, CDR2 YFSETQ. This CDR3 spans 17 amino acids. The CDR3 sequence: CASSHGLADIYQETQYF. The CDR3 bases are TGCGCCAGCAGCCACGGACTAGCGGATATATACCAAGAGACCCAGTACTTC.

The rearrangement links TRBV6-1 to TRBJ1-2; TRBD1 matches 7 bases. Germline CDR1 reads MNHNS; CDR2 reads SASEGT. This CDR3 spans 13 amino acids. With V trimmed by 8 bases and J by 2 bases, 5 bases remained unmatched. The CDR3 here is CASDRVGNYGYTF. CDR3 sequence (DNA): TGTGCCAGCGACAGGGTGGGGAACTATGGCTACACCTTC.

The chain employs TRBV25-1 and TRBJ2-2; 7 nucleotides align to TRBD1. CDR1 and CDR2 (germline): MGHDK, SYGVNS. V lost 6 bases and J lost 3; bases outside the gene matches: 4. The CDR3 runs 14 residues. CDR3 residues: CASRETGYTGELFF. CDR3 bases: TGTGCCAGCAGGGAGACAGGGTACACCGGGGAGCTGTTTTTT.

The CDR3 region has the DNA TGCGCCAGCAGCACCGGGACAGCGGATGAAAAACTGTTTTTT. Residues: CASSTGTADEKLFF. This chain joins TRBV5-1 and TRBJ1-4, with 7 bases that match TRBD1. J was trimmed by 6 bases and V by 4 bases; bases with no gene match: 6. The CDR3 loop spans 14 amino acids. CDR1 SGHRS and CDR2 YFSETQ come from the germline V gene.

The chain combines TRBV5-1 with TRBJ1-6, with 7 bases fitting TRBD1. Germline V gene lookup returns CDR1 SGHRS and CDR2 YFSETQ. The CDR3 runs 17 residues. The ends lost 4 bases at V and 5 bases at J; junction bases unmatched: 12. CDR3 region: CASSLYTQGQNNSPLHF. The CDR3 DNA reads as TGCGCCAGCAGCCTATACACCCAGGGACAGAATAATTCACCCCTCCACTTT.

This chain joins TRBV18 and TRBJ2-5, with 8 nucleotides matching TRBD1. CDR3 length equals 15 residues. The germline V gene has CDR1 KGHSH and CDR2 LQKENI. Trimming cost V 3 bases and J 2 bases; bases outside gene matches: 5. The CDR3 region is CASSPTGTGQETQYF. The CDR3 region has the DNA TGTGCCAGCTCACCGACCGGGACAGGTCAAGAGACCCAGTACTTC.

The rearrangement joins TRBV6-5 to TRBJ2-3; a possible D gene is TRBD2 (7 bases). The V end was cut by 8 bases, the J end by 4 bases, with 16 bases between. The CDR3 sequence is 14 residues long. The germline gives CDR1 MNHEY, CDR2 SVGAGI. The CDR3 sequence: CASQKPGGADTQYF. The CDR3 DNA reads as TGTGCCAGCCAAAAGCCGGGGGGCGCAGATACGCAGTATTTT.

V usage is TRBV27 and J usage is TRBJ2-1; 8 bases align to TRBD2. The CDR3 is made up of 13 amino acids. Germline assignment: CDR1 MNHEY and CDR2 SMNVEV (reference sequence). J was trimmed by 8 bases and V by 8 bases; bases with no gene match: 8. In DNA, the CDR3 is TGTGCCAGCTGGGGGCGGGGGGCCTATGAGCAGTTCTTC. Protein product: CASWGRGAYEQFF.

V and J are TRBV5-1 and TRBJ1-1, with D unclear. V lost 0 bases and J lost 1, with 7 bases in between. CDR1 is SGHRS and CDR2 is YFSETQ in the germline V gene. The CDR3 length is 14 residues. The CDR3 nucleotides are TGCGCCAGCAGCTTGGGGCTCCGGAACACTGAAGCTTTCTTT. Translating gives CASSLGLRNTEAFF.

The chain joins TRBV10-3 to TRBJ2-1, with D tentatively TRBD2 (6 bases). The germline CDR1 and CDR2 sequences are ENHRY and SYGVKD. V was cut by 4 bases and J by 6 bases, with 16 bases left in between. The CDR3 covers 15 residues. CDR3 DNA sequence: TGTGCCATCAGTGCGGGAGTGCCCTTAGGCAATGAGCAGTTCTTC. Its translation: CAISAGVPLGNEQFF.

The gene calls are TRBV2 and TRBJ2-2; 11 bases line up with TRBD1. Trimming removed 10 bases from V and 4 bases from J; junction bases left unmatched: 8. The CDR3 contains 15 residues. Germline V CDR1 and CDR2: SNHLY, FYNNEI. CDR3 coding DNA: TGTGCCACCTCGGACAGGGGGCCGGGCACCGGGGAGCTGTTTTTT. Its translation is CATSDRGPGTGELFF.

The chain carries TRBV10-3 and TRBJ1-2; 8 bases map to TRBD1. Germline V lookup: CDR1 ENHRY, CDR2 SYGVKD. Trimming removed 7 bases from V and 8 bases from J; junction bases left unmatched: 9. The CDR3 has 13 amino acids. Here the CDR3 DNA reads TGTGCCATCACCACAGGGGGGGGAGGCGGCTACACCTTC. This encodes CAITTGGGGGYTF.

The CDR3 spells CASRTTSVYNEQFF. The CDR3 region has the DNA TGCGCCAGCAGGACGACTAGCGTGTACAATGAGCAGTTCTTC. This chain joins TRBV5-1 and TRBJ2-1; TRBD2 matches at 8 bases. Germline CDR1 reads SGHRS; CDR2 reads YFSETQ. The CDR3 length is 14 residues. The V segment lost 5 bases and the J segment 4 bases; nucleotides outside the gene matches: 5.

The V gene is TRBV6-5, the J gene TRBJ1-3, with D possibly being TRBD1 (6 bases). From germline, CDR1 is MNHEY and CDR2 SVGAGI. The CDR3 is 14 amino acids. Trimming took 6 bases from V and 0 from J, leaving 9 bases between them. The DNA of the CDR3 is TGTGCCAGCAGCATGGACAGCTCTGGAAACACCATATATTTT. This codes for CASSMDSSGNTIYF.

The V and J genes are TRBV4-3 and TRBJ2-2; 9 bases line up with TRBD2. CDR1 and CDR2 (germline): LGHNA, YSLEER. V was clipped by 0 bases and J by 5 bases; unmatched bases: 7. The CDR3 loop spans 17 amino acids. The CDR3 coding sequence is TGCGCCAGCAGCCAAGAGATCCCAGCGGGAGGTACCGGGGAGCTGTTTTTT. Its translation: CASSQEIPAGGTGELFF.

This chain joins TRBV9 and TRBJ2-7, with 11 bases identical to TRBD2. The junction had 12 bases not matched to a gene; V was cut back by 0 bases and J by 4 bases. The V gene's germline CDR1 is SGDLS and CDR2 YYNGEE. The CDR3 consists of 18 residues. The CDR3 loop reads CASSVGVAGGQNVYEQYF. CDR3 in DNA: TGTGCCAGCAGCGTAGGGGTAGCGGGGGGGCAGAATGTTTACGAGCAGTACTTC.

The rearrangement joins TRBV18 to TRBJ2-7, with TRBD1 identical over 10 bases. V was clipped by 4 bases and J by 9 bases; unmatched bases: 9. The CDR3 totals 14 residues. The germline CDR1 and CDR2 sequences are KGHSH and LQKENI. CDR3 bases: TGTGCCAGCTCACTGGCCGGGACAGGGGCGGGGCAGTACTTC. Its translation is CASSLAGTGAGQYF.

The rearrangement links TRBV30 to TRBJ2-2, with 10 positions matching TRBD2. V was pared by 7 bases and J by 3 bases, with 5 bases of the junction left unmatched. Germline V gene lookup returns CDR1 GTSNPN and CDR2 SVGIG (reference sequence). The CDR3 spans 14 residues. In DNA, the CDR3 is TGTGCCTCCCTAGCGGGAGTGGACACCGGGGAGCTGTTTTTT. Protein: CASLAGVDTGELFF.

Remarks on this clone: At one of its ends the junction is not consistent with the germline gene, which may arise from a read error. This chain connects TRBV19 to TRBJ1-5; D possibly corresponds to TRBD1 (5 bases). Germline lookup yields CDR1 LNHDA and CDR2 SQIVND (reference sequence). This CDR3 is 16 amino acids long. CDR3 protein: CASTIRDFYSNQPQHF. The CDR3 bases are TGTGCCAGTACTATAAGGGACTTTTATAGCAATCAGCCCCAGCATTTT. The full variable domain, completed using reference TRBV19 and TRBJ1-5, is DGGITQSPKYLFRKEGQNVTLSCEQNLNHDAMYWYRQDPGQGLRLIYYSQIVNDFQKGDIAEGYSVSREKKESFPLTVTSAQKNPTAFYLCASTIRDFYSNQPQHFGDGTRLSIL.

The V and J genes are TRBV6-5 and TRBJ2-7, with a weak D call TRBD2 (5 bases). V lost 5 bases and J 3 bases, leaving 11 bases between the germline ends. This CDR3 is 13 amino acids long. CDR1 is MNHEY, CDR2 SVGAGI, per germline. CDR3 loop: CASSPTSGYEQYF. The CDR3 region has the DNA TGTGCCAGCAGTCCGACAAGCGGCTACGAGCAGTACTTC.

This chain links TRBV12-5 with TRBJ2-1; 7 bases map to TRBD1. The V gene's germline CDR1 is LGHNT and CDR2 FRNRAP. CDR3 length equals 17 residues. V shed 0 bases, J shed 6 bases, and the junction held 11 bases outside the gene matches. CDR3 sequence: CASGLVLRGGGPNEQFF. The CDR3 DNA is TGTGCTAGTGGTTTGGTACTCCGAGGGGGCGGCCCCAATGAGCAGTTCTTC.

CDR3 DNA sequence: TGCGCCAGCAGCCAAGAGCTAGCGGGAGTGAATAGGAGGGAGACCCAGTACTTC. This codes for CASSQELAGVNRRETQYF. The chain couples TRBV4-1 to TRBJ2-5, with 10 bases that match TRBD2. The CDR3 is 18 amino acids. J gave up 5 bases and V 0 bases, and 12 bases lay outside the gene matches. Germline lookup yields CDR1 MGHRA and CDR2 YSYEKL.

The CDR3 nucleotides are TGTGCCAGCAGCCAAGATTTAAGGGTAGCGCGAAGCTCCTACAATGAGCAGTTCTTC. Amino acids: CASSQDLRVARSSYNEQFF. The chain is built from TRBV4-2 and TRBJ2-1, with a tentative D call TRBD2 (5 bases). The CDR3 runs to 19 residues. Germline assignment: CDR1 LGHNA and CDR2 YNFKEQ. V was pared by 0 bases and J by 0 bases, with 18 bases between.

This chain connects TRBV19 to TRBJ2-7; a weak D match, TRBD2 (6 bases). Germline V gives CDR1 LNHDA, CDR2 SQIVND (reference sequence). With 0 bases removed from V and 2 bases from J, the gap between germline ends came to 8 bases. The CDR3 totals 14 residues. CDR3 DNA: TGTGCCAGTAGTATAGATGGGACTCCCTACGAGCAGTACTTC. Amino acid sequence: CASSIDGTPYEQYF. Full variable domain (missing parts from reference TRBV19 and TRBJ2-7): DGGITQSPKYLFRKEGQNVTLSCEQNLNHDAMYWYRQDPGQGLRLIYYSQIVNDFQKGDIAEGYSVSREKKESFPLTVTSAQKNPTAFYLCASSIDGTPYEQYFGPGTRLTVT.